The T cell receptor (beta chain) described here comes from a study of tumor-infiltrating lymphocytes in primary liver carcinoma. Whole-study context: The number of productive TCRbeta reads per sample ranged from roughly 3.5 to 8 million and was similar across tissue types.

Co-extracting RNA and DNA was done with roughly 17-34 mg of unsorted bulk tissue as input. There are a few counts of this clonotype. The CDR3 extends over 15 amino acids. Germline assignment: CDR1 MDHEN and CDR2 SYDVKM. J gave up 6 bases and V 2 bases, and 5 bases lay outside the gene matches. Making TCR beta cDNA involved approximately 480 ng total RNA and a constant-region primer. Nested multiplex PCR, run for three rounds with slightly modified ARM-PCR, yielded TCR beta libraries. TRBV1-TRBV30 forward primers paired with a C-beta reverse primer were used in the first two PCR rounds, which ran approximately 11 cycles each. TCRdb independently ran MiXCR on the multiplex PCR reads; one entry per CDR3 protein. This table holds 85,000 to 100,000 distinct CDR3 sequences, around 68% found once.

The source of this sequence is a middle-aged man with primary liver carcinoma and hepatitis B virus infection. This chain links TRBV28 with TRBJ1-5; 9 nucleotides align to TRBD1. Sequencing was done on a sample of tumor-adjacent normal liver tissue. The CDR3 coding sequence is TGTGCCAGCAGTTTACGGTACAGGGGGCCTCAGCCCCAGCATTTT. Translation gives CASSLRYRGPQPQHF.